The next 25 T cell receptor beta chains were all read from a single sample in a study of T-cell reconstitution after alpha-beta-depleted transplantation in children. This sample's TCRbeta library carried unique molecular identifier barcodes. Via MiXCR, TCRdb re-called the PCR reads, giving one row per CDR3 protein. Of around 400,000 distinct CDR3 sequences in the sample, about a tenth were seen once. This material consisted of PBMCs from the stem cell graft donor, taken from the stem cell graft. All receptors derive from a human donor who donated a stem cell graft to a child with acute myeloid leukemia.

The sample holds many counts of this clonotype. The J gene is TRBJ2-7, the V gene TRBV30; D gene uncertain. Trimming shortened V by 1 base and J by 5 bases, and 3 bases separated the two germline ends. CDR3 size: 10 residues. The germline CDR1 and CDR2 sequences are GTSNPN and SVGIG (reference sequence). The CDR3 DNA reads TGTGCCTGGAGTGGTAACGAGCAGTACTTC. Translating it yields CAWSGNEQYF. The full variable domain, in which reference TRBV30 and TRBJ2-7 provide the parts outside the CDR3, is SQTIHQWPATLVQPVGSPLSLECTVEGTSNPNLYWYRQAAGRGLQLLFYSVGIGQISSEVPQNLSASRPQDRQFILSSKKLLLSDSGFYLCAWSGNEQYFGPGTRLTVT.

This clonotype was counted only a few times. The J gene is TRBJ1-3, the V gene TRBV5-1; tentatively, D is TRBD1 (5 bases). V lost 3 bases, J lost 3 bases, and 10 bases lay in between. This CDR3 is 14 amino acids long. Germline V CDR1 and CDR2: SGHRS, YFSETQ. The CDR3 region has the DNA TGCGCCAGCAGCTGGGGGGAAGATGGAAACACCATATATTTT. Amino acid sequence: CASSWGEDGNTIYF.

Only a few counts were recorded for this clonotype. The genes are TRBV6-2 or TRBV6-3 and TRBJ2-1; 10 bases fit TRBD1. CDR3 length equals 15 residues. Germline V gene sequence: CDR1 MNHEY, CDR2 SVGEGT. V dropped 7 bases and J dropped 3; count of bases not matched to a gene: 6. CDR3 nucleotides: TGTGCCAGCAATAGACAGGGGGCGGGCTACAATGAGCAGTTCTTC. Its translation is CASNRQGAGYNEQFF.

The chain is built from TRBV5-1 and TRBJ2-2; D unclear. The CDR3 has 14 residues. Germline assignment: CDR1 SGHRS and CDR2 YFSETQ. The V and J ends lost 5 bases and 2 bases respectively, with 10 bases between them. The chain's CDR3 is CASRPEVNTGELFF. The CDR3 region has the DNA TGCGCCAGCAGGCCGGAAGTAAACACCGGGGAGCTGTTTTTT.

This clonotype was seen a few times. The V and J genes are TRBV7-2 and TRBJ2-3; a possible D gene is TRBD2 (6 bases). The CDR3 runs to 14 residues. Trimming removed 1 base at V and 5 bases at J, with 10 bases between. Germline V lookup: CDR1 SGHTA, CDR2 FQGNSA. The CDR3 sequence is CASSLGSGGDTQYF. The CDR3 bases are TGTGCCAGCAGCTTAGGGTCCGGGGGAGATACGCAGTATTTT.

This sequence joins TRBV6-5 and TRBJ1-2; the D is unclear. The CDR3 has 13 amino acids. The germline V and J ends were trimmed by 2 bases and 5 bases, with 9 bases remaining between them. Germline V CDR1 and CDR2: MNHEY, SVGAGI. CDR3 sequence reads: CASSYPGWYGYTF. In DNA, the CDR3 is TGTGCCAGCAGTTACCCCGGGTGGTATGGCTACACCTTC.

This clonotype was counted only a few times. CDR3 coding DNA: TGCGCCAGCAGTTTCGGACTAGCGGGAGGACTAAAGAACACCGGGGAGCTGTTTTTT. Translating it yields CASSFGLAGGLKNTGELFF. This chain uses TRBV5-1 with TRBJ2-2, with 14 bases identical to TRBD2. This CDR3 has 19 residues. V gave up 5 bases and J gave up 1 base; unmatched junction bases: 10. The germline V gene has CDR1 SGHRS and CDR2 YFSETQ.

This clonotype was detected a few times. The chain combines TRBV2 with TRBJ2-2, with D perhaps matching TRBD1 (5 bases). Looked up from germline, CDR1 is SNHLY and CDR2 is FYNNEI. CDR3 length: 18 amino acids. V was pared by 5 bases and J by 2 bases, with 21 bases between. CDR3 sequence (DNA): TGTGCCAGCAGTTTGGGCACACAGGCAACTGGTAACACCGGGGAGCTGTTTTTT. Protein: CASSLGTQATGNTGELFF.

This clonotype has just a few counts. CDR3 region: CASSLYETGYEQYV. CDR3 coding DNA: TGTGCCAGCAGCTTATACGAGACTGGCTACGAGCAGTACGTC. The V call is TRBV7-2, the J call TRBJ2-7, with D unclear. The germline V gene encodes CDR1 SGHTA and CDR2 FQGNSA. There are 14 residues in the CDR3. V gave up 2 bases and J gave up 3 bases, with 11 bases separating them.

The V and J genes are TRBV19 and TRBJ2-1; D gene unclear. The ends were cut back, 3 bases at V and 4 bases at J, with 10 bases in the middle. The CDR3 extends over 14 amino acids. CDR1 is LNHDA and CDR2 is SQIVND in the germline V gene (reference sequence). Written as DNA, the CDR3 is TGTGCCAGTAGTATGGAGAGGATGTACAATGAGCAGTTCTTC. It codes for CASSMERMYNEQFF.

This clonotype was observed a handful of times. This chain joins TRBV30 and TRBJ1-3; unclear D gene. Trimming took 7 bases from V and 0 from J, leaving 13 bases between them. The CDR3 spans 14 residues. Germline V CDR1 and CDR2: GTSNPN, SVGIG (reference sequence). CDR3 amino acids: CAYQKRFSGNTIYF. The DNA for the CDR3 is TGTGCCTATCAAAAGAGGTTCTCTGGAAACACCATATATTTT.

This clonotype was observed a few times. The chain employs TRBV5-1 and TRBJ1-1; TRBD1 aligns across 8 bases. Germline CDR1 SGHRS, CDR2 YFSETQ. Trimming removed 0 bases from V and 5 bases from J; junction bases left unmatched: 6. There are 15 residues in the CDR3. CDR3: CASSLAPRGPTEAFF. The CDR3 nucleotides are TGCGCCAGCAGCTTGGCTCCCAGGGGGCCTACTGAAGCTTTCTTT.

The chain recombines TRBV7-2 with TRBJ1-6; D is unresolved. The germline V and J ends were trimmed by 1 base and 5 bases, with 9 bases remaining between them. The CDR3 consists of 15 residues. Germline V lookup: CDR1 SGHTA, CDR2 FQGNSA. For the CDR3, the DNA is TGTGCCAGCAGCTTAGTGGGTCTTCATAATTCACCCCTCCACTTT. It translates to CASSLVGLHNSPLHF.

This clonotype was seen only a few times. The junction shows a germline mismatch at one end, possibly a read error. The rearrangement uses TRBV7-9 and TRBJ2-1; D gene ambiguous. The CDR3 length is 12 residues. Germline loops: CDR1 SEHNR, CDR2 FQNEAQ (reference sequence). The CDR3: CASSFESGTYVF. Written as DNA, the CDR3 is TGTGCCAGCAGCTTTGAATCCGGTACATACGTTTTC.

This clonotype turned up a few times. This sequence joins TRBV10-2 and TRBJ2-2; a possible D gene is TRBD1 (5 bases). This CDR3 is built from 16 residues. Germline V CDR1 and CDR2: WSHSY, SAAADI. V lost 0 bases to trimming and J lost 6 bases, with 14 bases between them. This CDR3 is CASSESTDPGPGELFF. CDR3 DNA sequence: TGCGCCAGCAGTGAGTCGACAGACCCTGGGCCCGGGGAGCTGTTTTTT.

This clonotype was seen repeatedly, ten times or more. The chain combines TRBV7-9 with TRBJ2-3, with D possibly called TRBD1 or TRBD2 (5 bases each). The CDR3 spans 14 residues. Trimming removed 5 bases at V and 0 bases at J, with 9 bases between. Germline-derived CDR1 and CDR2 are SEHNR and FQNEAQ (reference sequence). This CDR3 is CASSRDRSTDTQYF. DNA of the CDR3: TGTGCCAGCAGCCGGGACCGAAGCACAGATACGCAGTATTTT.

This clonotype was observed a handful of times. One end of the junction varies from germline; a read error may be responsible. This chain uses TRBV20-1 with TRBJ2-5; D may be TRBD1 or TRBD2 (6 bases each). The CDR3 extends over 14 amino acids. The germline V gene encodes CDR1 DFQATT and CDR2 SNEGSKA (reference sequence). For the CDR3, the DNA is TGCAGTGTTAGAGCAGGGGAGGCCTTATTAACCCAGTACTTC. The encoded protein is CSVRAGEALLTQYF.

The V call is TRBV20-1, the J call TRBJ2-4, with D possibly matching TRBD2 (5 bases). CDR1 and CDR2 (germline): DFQATT, SNEGSKA (reference sequence). This CDR3 region has 14 residues. V was cut by 7 bases and J by 2 bases, with 15 bases left in between. CDR3 DNA sequence: TGCAGTGTACTAGGTCTAGGTCCCAAAAACATTCAGTACTTC. It translates to CSVLGLGPKNIQYF.

For the CDR3, the DNA is TGTGCCAGCAGTCTTATCCCAGGGGGCCTTCAGCCCCAGCATTTT. This gives the protein CASSLIPGGLQPQHF. The chain has TRBV27 and TRBJ1-5; the match to TRBD1 covers 8 bases. The CDR3 totals 15 residues. The V gene's germline CDR1 is MNHEY and CDR2 SMNVEV (reference sequence). V gave up 5 bases and J gave up 6 bases; unmatched junction bases: 9.

The chain links TRBV6-1 to TRBJ2-1; 8 bases are a match to TRBD2. This CDR3 is built from 14 residues. Germline V CDR1 and CDR2: MNHNS, SASEGT. Trimming took 6 bases from V and 2 from J; bases not matched to a gene: 3. The CDR3 here is CASRQAGAYNEQFF. CDR3 in DNA: TGTGCCAGCAGACAAGCGGGAGCCTACAATGAGCAGTTCTTC.

This clonotype was seen only a few times. A junction boundary mismatches the germline segment, possibly from a read error. V is TRBV7-7 and J is TRBJ2-5; D perhaps matches TRBD1 (6 bases). The CDR3 spans 16 residues. Germline V gene lookup returns CDR1 SSHAT and CDR2 FNYEAQ (reference sequence). CDR3 nucleotide sequence: TGTGCTAGCAGCTATGGCCTCCGGACAGAGGGAGAGACCCAGTACTTC. This sequence encodes CASSYGLRTEGETQYF.

This clonotype was seen more than once but under ten times. CDR3 residues: CASSLVAGGIPYNEQFF. The CDR3 nucleotides are TGCGCCAGCAGCTTGGTTGCAGGGGGGATTCCCTACAATGAGCAGTTCTTC. This rearrangement joins TRBV5-1 to TRBJ2-1; D is possibly TRBD1 (7 bases). The CDR3 sequence is 17 residues long. Germline loops: CDR1 SGHRS, CDR2 YFSETQ. Deletions cut 0 bases from V and 2 bases from J, with 15 bases between.

The rearrangement uses TRBV30 and TRBJ2-3; D call uncertain. CDR3 length equals 15 residues. Germline CDR1 GTSNPN, CDR2 SVGIG (reference sequence). The ends were cut back, 3 bases at V and 4 bases at J, with 17 bases in the middle. CDR3: CAWRVRRINSDTQYF. The CDR3 region has the DNA TGTGCCTGGAGAGTTAGACGTATTAACTCAGATACGCAGTATTTT.

This clonotype has a handful of counts. In DNA form, the CDR3 reads TGTGCCAGCAGCTTACAAACTAGCGGGAGATCCTACGAGCAGTACTTC. It translates to CASSLQTSGRSYEQYF. The chain links TRBV7-9 to TRBJ2-7; TRBD2 matches at 11 bases. Germline V gene lookup returns CDR1 SEHNR and CDR2 FQNEAQ (reference sequence). CDR3 length equals 16 residues. V lost 2 bases to trimming and J lost 1 base; unmatched junction nucleotides: 4.

The table lists this clonotype with many counts. The chain has TRBV12-3 or TRBV12-4 and TRBJ1-2; D unclear. Trimming cost V 3 bases and J 5 bases, with 10 bases left between them. This CDR3 region has 13 residues. CDR3 residues: CASSLAPPYGYTF. DNA for the CDR3: TGTGCCAGCAGTTTGGCGCCCCCATATGGCTACACCTTC.